This T cell receptor beta chain comes out of a study of early T cells in non-severe SARS-CoV-2 infection. V dropped 2 bases and J dropped 4 bases, with 11 bases sitting between them. The CDR3 length is 14 residues. TCRdb processed the 5' RACE reads anew with MiXCR; each CDR3 protein has one entry. Found here are around 80,000 distinct CDR3 sequences, about 11% of them singletons; the top ten hold about 12%. This receptor was taken from an adult who was a healthcare worker with PCR-confirmed SARS-CoV-2 infection or an uninfected control (not recorded which). Specimen: whole blood, collected at baseline. The rearrangement uses TRBV12-3 or TRBV12-4 and TRBJ1-1, with D unclear. The DNA for the CDR3 is TGTGCCAGCAGTTTATTAGTAAGAAGCACTGAAGCTTTCTTT. It translates to CASSLLVRSTEAFF.